This is a list of T cell receptor beta chains from one sample in a study of response to subunit inactivated influenza vaccine. TCRdb re-called the RT-PCR reads through MiXCR, storing one row per CDR3 protein. The sample holds around 160,000 distinct CDR3 sequences, roughly 11% seen once. Sequencing used non-naive T cells sorted from PBMCs, obtained about 6 weeks after vaccination. The source of these receptors is a man aged 50 to 60 who received an inactivated influenza vaccine. Both conserved end residues are part of each CDR3. Each record gives: CDR3 protein, CDR3 DNA, V gene, CDR3 length, J gene, D gene, clone size. The D gene is left open where the match is weak. Some rows mark clone size as missing; the rest say once, few, many or name a class of expanded clone.

CDR3: CASRSPLPGQGAIGNQPQHF
DNA: TGTGCCAGCAGATCCCCCCTTCCGGGACAGGGGGCAATTGGCAATCAGCCCCAGCATTTT
V: TRBV12-3/TRBV12-4
length: 20
J: TRBJ1-5
D: TRBD1
size: few

CDR3: CASSLGAGTSEKLFF
DNA: TGTGCCAGCAGCTTGGGGGCCGGGACATCTGAAAAACTGTTTTTT
V: TRBV5-6
length: 15
J: TRBJ1-4
D: NA
size: many

CDR3: CASSPADNSPLHF
DNA: TGTGCCAGCAGCCCGGCCGATAATTCACCCCTCCACTTT
V: TRBV3-1
length: 13
J: TRBJ1-6
D: NA
size: NA

CDR3: CASSQDSGVGTEAFF
DNA: TGCGCCAGCAGCCAAGATAGCGGGGTGGGGACTGAAGCTTTCTTT
V: TRBV4-3
length: 15
J: TRBJ1-1
D: NA
size: NA

CDR3: CASSIGQGTYNEQFF
DNA: TGTGCCAGCAGTATTGGACAGGGGACCTACAATGAGCAGTTCTTC
V: TRBV6-1
length: 15
J: TRBJ2-1
D: TRBD1
size: few

CDR3: CASSLEDTPTGELFF
DNA: TGCGCCAGCAGCTTGGAGGACACCCCCACCGGGGAGCTGTTTTTT
V: TRBV5-1
length: 15
J: TRBJ2-2
D: NA
size: many

CDR3: CASNIRAGTHTEAFF
DNA: TGTGCCAGCAACATTCGGGCAGGGACGCACACTGAAGCTTTCTTT
V: TRBV12-3/TRBV12-4
length: 15
J: TRBJ1-1
D: NA
size: few

CDR3: CASNAGGPVEETQYF
DNA: TGTGCCAGCAATGCGGGAGGGCCGGTAGAGGAGACCCAGTACTTC
V: TRBV6-2/TRBV6-3
length: 15
J: TRBJ2-5
D: TRBD2
size: NA

CDR3: CASRNPGTGNTEAFF
DNA: TGCGCCAGCAGAAATCCCGGGACAGGGAACACTGAAGCTTTCTTT
V: TRBV5-1
length: 15
J: TRBJ1-1
D: TRBD1
size: NA

CDR3: CASSPRLAGGTQETQYF
DNA: TGCGCCAGCAGCCCCCGACTAGCGGGAGGTACACAAGAGACCCAGTACTTC
V: TRBV4-3
length: 17
J: TRBJ2-5
D: TRBD2
size: many

CDR3: CSALPHWGEQYF
DNA: TGCAGTGCTTTGCCTCATTGGGGCGAGCAGTACTTC
V: TRBV20-1
length: 12
J: TRBJ2-7
D: NA
size: few

CDR3: CATGRGASTDTQYF
DNA: TGTGCCACCGGCCGGGGGGCTAGCACAGATACGCAGTATTTT
V: TRBV3-1
length: 14
J: TRBJ2-3
D: NA
size: NA

CDR3: CASSYSGGQETQYF
DNA: TGTGCCAGCAGTTACAGCGGGGGACAAGAGACCCAGTACTTC
V: TRBV12-3/TRBV12-4
length: 14
J: TRBJ2-5
D: TRBD2
size: many

CDR3: CASSPSITGNTEAFF
DNA: TGTGCCAGCTCACCATCGATAACAGGGAACACTGAAGCTTTCTTT
V: TRBV18
length: 15
J: TRBJ1-1
D: NA
size: few

CDR3: CSARDRGPGELFF
DNA: TGCAGTGCTAGAGACAGGGGGCCCGGGGAGCTGTTTTTT
V: TRBV20-1
length: 13
J: TRBJ2-2
D: TRBD1
size: few

CDR3: CASSPGQGGYNEQFF
DNA: TGTGCCAGCAGTCCCGGACAGGGAGGCTACAATGAGCAGTTCTTC
V: TRBV12-3/TRBV12-4
length: 15
J: TRBJ2-1
D: TRBD1
size: many

CDR3: CASSPRRPGLAGGRRWETQYF
DNA: TGCGCCAGCAGCCCTAGACGACCGGGACTAGCGGGAGGTCGGCGGTGGGAGACCCAGTACTTC
V: TRBV5-1
length: 21
J: TRBJ2-5
D: TRBD2
size: once

CDR3: CSARDVRQTVGETQYF
DNA: TGCAGTGCTAGAGATGTTAGACAGACAGTCGGAGAGACCCAGTACTTC
V: TRBV20-1
length: 16
J: TRBJ2-5
D: NA
size: many

CDR3: CASSPWDSFDIQYF
DNA: TGCGCCAGCAGCCCCTGGGATAGCTTCGACATTCAGTACTTC
V: TRBV5-1
length: 14
J: TRBJ2-4
D: NA
size: NA

CDR3: CASSPTTHLRDTRSYGYTF
DNA: TGCGCCAGCAGCCCAACGACCCACTTACGGGACACGCGAAGCTATGGCTACACCTTC
V: TRBV5-1
length: 19
J: TRBJ1-2
D: NA
size: few

CDR3: CASSLAGDYGYTF
DNA: TGTGCCAGCAGCTTAGCAGGGGACTATGGCTACACCTTC
V: TRBV7-2
length: 13
J: TRBJ1-2
D: NA
size: many

CDR3: CASSLNPTGSSYNEQFF
DNA: TGTGCCAGCAGTCTAAACCCGACGGGGAGCTCCTACAATGAGCAGTTCTTC
V: TRBV27
length: 17
J: TRBJ2-1
D: NA
size: few

CDR3: CASSYAGTLQETQYF
DNA: TGTGCCAGCAGTTACGCCGGGACACTCCAAGAGACCCAGTACTTC
V: TRBV6-2/TRBV6-3
length: 15
J: TRBJ2-5
D: NA
size: many

CDR3: CATSEVTSGTDTQYF
DNA: TGTGCCACCAGTGAGGTGACTAGCGGCACAGATACGCAGTATTTT
V: TRBV24-1
length: 15
J: TRBJ2-3
D: TRBD2
size: few

CDR3: CASSLGGEGSAQYF
DNA: TGCGCCAGCAGCTTGGGGGGGGAAGGCTCGGCGCAGTATTTT
V: TRBV5-1
length: 14
J: TRBJ2-3
D: NA
size: NA

CDR3: CASSGGTEAFF
DNA: TGTGCCAGCTCCGGCGGGACAGAGGCTTTCTTT
V: TRBV28
length: 11
J: TRBJ1-1
D: TRBD1
size: medium-sized

CDR3: CASSPRPGVDEQYF
DNA: TGTGCCAGCAGCCCCCGGCCAGGGGTCGACGAGCAGTACTTC
V: TRBV11-2
length: 14
J: TRBJ2-7
D: NA
size: many

CDR3: CASSSGQTGAGANVLTF
DNA: TGTGCCAGCAGCTCGGGACAGACGGGCGCTGGGGCCAACGTCCTGACTTTC
V: TRBV7-9
length: 17
J: TRBJ2-6
D: TRBD1
size: few

CDR3: CASSGARAPYGYTF
DNA: TGTGCCAGCAGCGGGGCCCGGGCCCCCTATGGCTACACCTTC
V: TRBV7-9
length: 14
J: TRBJ1-2
D: NA
size: NA

CDR3: CASRTRTTANYGYTF
DNA: TGTGCCAGCAGAACCCGAACGACGGCAAACTATGGCTACACCTTC
V: TRBV6-1
length: 15
J: TRBJ1-2
D: NA
size: NA

CDR3: CASSPGGMGNQPQHF
DNA: TGTGCCAGCAGCCCCGGCGGAATGGGCAATCAGCCCCAGCATTTT
V: TRBV12-3/TRBV12-4
length: 15
J: TRBJ1-5
D: NA
size: many

CDR3: CASSQDGHSVGSPLHF
DNA: TGTGCCAGCAGCCAAGATGGCCACTCTGTTGGTTCACCCCTCCACTTT
V: TRBV4-2
length: 16
J: TRBJ1-6
D: NA
size: NA

CDR3: CASSRTTQGADTQYF
DNA: TGTGCCAGCAGCCGTACTACACAGGGAGCAGATACGCAGTATTTT
V: TRBV7-2
length: 15
J: TRBJ2-3
D: NA
size: many

CDR3: CASSPPHTGELFF
DNA: TGTGCCAGCTCACCACCACACACCGGGGAGCTGTTTTTT
V: TRBV18
length: 13
J: TRBJ2-2
D: NA
size: many

CDR3: CASSPLRADNEQFF
DNA: TGTGCCAGCAGTCCCCTGCGGGCGGACAATGAGCAGTTCTTC
V: TRBV6-2/TRBV6-3
length: 14
J: TRBJ2-1
D: NA
size: many

CDR3: CASSFGSGTGELFF
DNA: TGCGCCAGCAGCTTCGGTAGCGGAACCGGGGAGCTGTTTTTT
V: TRBV5-1
length: 14
J: TRBJ2-2
D: NA
size: many

CDR3: CASSQGVGSNQPQHF
DNA: TGTGCCAGCAGCCAGGGGGTTGGAAGCAATCAGCCCCAGCATTTT
V: TRBV7-8
length: 15
J: TRBJ1-5
D: TRBD1
size: few

CDR3: CASSYPKGLAGSEQYF
DNA: TGTGCCAGCAGCTACCCGAAGGGACTAGCGGGGAGCGAGCAGTACTTC
V: TRBV5-4
length: 16
J: TRBJ2-7
D: TRBD2
size: few

CDR3: CASSLLGLAGGQETQYF
DNA: TGTGCCAGCAGCCTGTTGGGTCTAGCGGGGGGGCAAGAGACCCAGTACTTC
V: TRBV7-2
length: 17
J: TRBJ2-5
D: TRBD2
size: NA

CDR3: CSGPRDREHEQYF
DNA: TGCAGCGGACCTAGGGACAGGGAGCACGAGCAGTACTTC
V: TRBV29-1
length: 13
J: TRBJ2-7
D: TRBD1
size: NA

CDR3: CASSLEGQGGFLGLSSYEQYF
DNA: TGTGCCAGCAGCTTAGAAGGACAGGGAGGCTTTTTGGGATTGAGCTCCTACGAGCAGTACTTC
V: TRBV11-2
length: 21
J: TRBJ2-7
D: TRBD1
size: many

CDR3: CASSLLLPGQGGEKLFF
DNA: TGTGCCAGCAGTTTACTCCTCCCCGGGCAGGGAGGAGAAAAACTGTTTTTT
V: TRBV28
length: 17
J: TRBJ1-4
D: NA
size: few

CDR3: CASSVSPGQETQYF
DNA: TGTGCCAGCAGCGTGTCGCCGGGACAAGAGACCCAGTACTTC
V: TRBV9
length: 14
J: TRBJ2-5
D: NA
size: few

CDR3: CASKPDRTEKLFF
DNA: TGTGCCAGCAAGCCGGACAGGACTGAAAAACTGTTTTTT
V: TRBV2
length: 13
J: TRBJ1-4
D: TRBD1
size: few

CDR3: CASSRKGYPGELFF
DNA: TGTGCCAGCAGCCGAAAGGGGTACCCCGGGGAGCTGTTTTTT
V: TRBV11-2
length: 14
J: TRBJ2-2
D: NA
size: few

CDR3: CATSDDINEQFF
DNA: TGTGCCACCAGTGACGACATAAATGAGCAGTTCTTC
V: TRBV24-1
length: 12
J: TRBJ2-1
D: NA
size: NA

CDR3: CASSRQPGTYEQYF
DNA: TGCGCCAGCAGCCGCCAACCGGGGACCTACGAGCAGTACTTC
V: TRBV4-1
length: 14
J: TRBJ2-7
D: NA
size: NA

CDR3: CASSAGLAGGTDTQYF
DNA: TGTGCCAGCAGCGCAGGACTAGCGGGAGGCACAGATACGCAGTATTTT
V: TRBV7-3
length: 16
J: TRBJ2-3
D: TRBD2
size: few

CDR3: CSASSLMSYEQYF
DNA: TGCAGTGCTAGTTCACTGATGAGCTACGAGCAGTACTTC
V: TRBV20-1
length: 13
J: TRBJ2-7
D: NA
size: few

CDR3: CASSQFVGPYEQYF
DNA: TGCGCCAGCAGCCAATTCGTAGGCCCCTACGAGCAGTACTTC
V: TRBV4-3
length: 14
J: TRBJ2-7
D: NA
size: few

CDR3: CSVSQGAGANVLTF
DNA: TGCAGCGTTTCACAGGGGGCTGGGGCCAACGTCCTGACTTTC
V: TRBV29-1
length: 14
J: TRBJ2-6
D: TRBD1
size: NA

CDR3: CASSLDQAGGHEQYF
DNA: TGTGCCAGCAGCTTAGATCAGGCAGGGGGCCACGAGCAGTACTTC
V: TRBV11-2
length: 15
J: TRBJ2-7
D: TRBD1
size: NA

CDR3: CASSLIAGNTEAFF
DNA: TGTGCCAGCAGCTTAATCGCAGGAAACACTGAAGCTTTCTTT
V: TRBV7-8
length: 14
J: TRBJ1-1
D: NA
size: NA